This T cell receptor (beta chain) was sequenced in a study of OX40 agonist ivuxolimab in advanced cancers. Study background: Patients assigned to dose escalation were diagnosed with hepatocellular carcinoma, melanoma, renal cell or head and neck cancer.

CDR1 and CDR2 (germline): SGHNT, YYREEE (reference sequence). The CDR3 consists of 14 residues. Trimming removed 3 bases from V and 4 bases from J, with 13 bases in between. Repertoires were generated with immunoSEQ multiplex PCR, while TCRdb's copy carries only in-frame clones and drops some. Of approximately 18,000 clones in the sample, 76% are singletons; the top ten hold about half. The sequence was collected from an adult with an advanced solid tumor such as melanoma, head and neck, liver or kidney cancer. Sequenced here: CD4+ or CD8+ T cells sorted from blood, sampled in a trial of the OX40 agonist ivuxolimab. The chain joins TRBV5-4 to TRBJ2-5; possible D gene TRBD1, 6 bases. CDR3: CASSSRGGGETQYF. The CDR3 DNA sequence: TGTGCCAGCAGCTCCCGTGGGGGCGGAGAGACCCAGTACTTC.